This is a list of T cell receptor beta chains from one sample in a study of T cell repertoires in cytomegalovirus infection. TCRdb redid the calling of the reads with MiXCR, one entry per CDR3 protein. The sample consists of 200,000 to 300,000 distinct CDR3 sequences, 8% to 9.5% of them appearing once. The sample was PBMCs. The source is a human donor in good health (CMV status not recorded). Some clones in this sample may be carry-over from other donors' samples. The CDR3 runs from the conserved cysteine through the conserved F or W.

V	J	CDR3
TRBV6-2/TRBV6-3	TRBJ2-3	CASSPLSGAGGDTQYF
TRBV5-1	TRBJ1-6	CASSLTGGDNSPLHF
TRBV6-1	TRBJ1-1	CASRHRVRDDTEAFF
TRBV7-2	TRBJ1-2	CASSSVTGQNGYTF
TRBV7-8	TRBJ2-2	CASSLVGRGFTGELFF
TRBV7-2	TRBJ2-6	CASSLVAGGTGANVLTF
TRBV20-1	TRBJ2-3	CSAEGTRQGADTQYF
TRBV12-3/TRBV12-4	TRBJ1-2	CASRLRGSPNYGYTF
TRBV7-2	TRBJ1-1	CASTPGGARGTEAFF
TRBV7-2	TRBJ2-3	CASSPMRTQYF
TRBV11-2	TRBJ1-2	CASSRGLANYGYTF
TRBV5-1	TRBJ1-1	CASSYHRASEAFF
TRBV18	TRBJ1-6	CASSPGQGGPLHF
TRBV20-1	TRBJ2-1	CSARDPGQGANNEQFF
TRBV12-3/TRBV12-4	TRBJ2-3	CASSLVGQLGTDTQYF
TRBV6-1	TRBJ1-5	CASSREVGANSNQPQHF
TRBV5-5	TRBJ1-4	CASSPLGPTNEKLFF
TRBV6-6	TRBJ2-7	CASRPHPETPYEQYF
TRBV5-1	TRBJ2-7	CASSQTVAGIHEQYF
TRBV14	TRBJ1-1	CASSQVYDSEAFF
TRBV7-2	TRBJ1-4	CASSLARGLGEKLFF
TRBV5-5	TRBJ1-5	CASSLVAGPNQPQHF
TRBV19	TRBJ1-2	CASSIRAQGVYGYTF
TRBV19	TRBJ2-1	CASRTPGRYNEQFF
TRBV28	TRBJ2-1	CASSFHGTSGGAYNEQFF
TRBV12-5	TRBJ1-1	CASGVTANTEAFF
TRBV11-2	TRBJ2-7	CASSRDRFSYEQYF
TRBV7-2	TRBJ1-4	CASNRATNEKLFF
TRBV5-6	TRBJ1-2	CASPAVDGYTF
TRBV3-1	TRBJ2-7	CASSLGLAWEQYF
TRBV7-9	TRBJ2-1	CASSLARGNYNEQFF
TRBV11-2	TRBJ1-1	CASSLERTNTEAFF
TRBV19	TRBJ1-1	CASSNQGLSTEAFF
TRBV6-5	TRBJ2-1	CASTLTQGSNEQFF
TRBV29-1	TRBJ1-2	CSVSGLNGYTF
TRBV7-2	TRBJ2-4	CASSPRQGRVIQYF
TRBV7-2	TRBJ1-1	CASSFSQGSTEAFF
TRBV30	TRBJ2-1	CASWRGSKNNEQFF
TRBV20-1	TRBJ1-1	CSAPGINQNTEAFF
TRBV12-3/TRBV12-4	TRBJ2-3	CASSLTPGLASDTQYF
TRBV12-3/TRBV12-4	TRBJ1-1	CASKAVSSPNTEAFF
TRBV24-1	TRBJ2-7	CATSDSRQGASNEQYF
TRBV2	TRBJ1-2	CASSDGSFGANGYTF
TRBV7-4	TRBJ2-4	CASSRQGYF
TRBV6-4	TRBJ2-3	CASSVQGSSTDTQYF
TRBV12-3/TRBV12-4	TRBJ1-5	CASSPTQGPQHF
TRBV12-3/TRBV12-4	TRBJ1-1	CASSRSAFTEAFF
TRBV5-1	TRBJ1-1	CASSPISNVGSATEAFF
TRBV7-2	TRBJ1-3	CASSSPPLSTIYF
TRBV11-3	TRBJ1-1	CASRAKGRLYTEAFF
TRBV7-2	TRBJ1-2	CASSSLRFGGGYTF
TRBV7-9	TRBJ1-2	CASVPQGGLYGYTF
TRBV7-9	TRBJ2-3	CASSDDRGLTDTQYF
TRBV7-6	TRBJ1-3	CASRQLSGNTIYF
TRBV7-2	TRBJ1-4	CASSFIPATNEKLFF
TRBV20-1	TRBJ2-7	CSARGQSYEQYF
TRBV7-8	TRBJ2-3	CASNVAGGADTQYF
TRBV20-1	TRBJ2-7	CSARDRHYEQYF
TRBV12-5	TRBJ2-6	CASGPGAGANVLTF